One T cell receptor beta chain is described in this entry. Its target antigen remains unknown. Base qualities were left out, and no much larger clone turns up one base away. The CDR3 regions of human TCRbeta chains were analyzed by immunosequencing. Processing in the source paper ran as follows. Repertoire TCRs were matched against a reference library of SARS-CoV-2-specific TCRs generated with the MIRA antigen-specificity platform. Breadth was defined as the fraction of unique TCRs that were SARS-CoV-2-associated, and depth was defined as the fraction of total T cells that were SARS-CoV-2-associated. Each spike-specific TCR was assigned to its reactive spike region and to a CD4 or CD8 class using the MIRA data. Log10-transformed breadth and depth values were compared by one-way ANOVA with Sidak's multiple comparisons tests. TCRdb holds this immuneACCESS table with in-frame rearrangements only. Some clones are missing; in checked studies, unresolved V genes explain under half, and the rest has no known cause. The V and J calls and clone size are taken from that table; D and trimming were inferred from the DNA. Across this sample there are around 120,000 clones, with roughly nine tenths seen only once. The ten largest clones capture around 7.2% of the sample.

This specimen's time point label, per the study, means: baseline before first vaccination. Vaccinee samples were obtained from the UK trials COV001 and COV002, which included a single-blind randomized controlled phase 2/3 trial of AZD1222 (ChAdOx1 nCoV-19) in healthy adults. Trial participant PBMC samples were collected at day 0 and day 28 after the second dose for TCRbeta chain sequencing. Including cysteine and phenylalanine, the CDR3 has 16 amino acids. Of all the DNA, just the CDR3 is kept, 48 bases in frame from base 1. Trimming accounts for 5 bases at V and 0 bases at J, while the number of junction bases matched to no gene is 3. The germline V gene (reference sequence) yields MNHEY for CDR1 and SMNVEV for CDR2. These data come from a study of T cell responses to AZD1222 COVID-19 vaccine (TCRdb year 2021). About the study as a whole: Because spike-specific TCR depth and breadth did not differ between the two schedules, AZD1222 recipients who got a second dose at roughly 4 weeks were pooled with those who got a second dose at roughly 12 weeks. Trial participants were enrolled by age into 18-55, 56-69 and 70-plus year subgroups, with roughly 150, 30 and 60 TCR-sequenced participants respectively. TCR sequencing covered approximately 230 trial participants: about 210 given two doses of AZD1222 and 26 given two doses of MenACWY control vaccine. Overall study results and their limits: Only six AZD1222 recipients were SARS-CoV-2 seropositive at baseline, limiting conclusions about previously exposed vaccinees. The whole spike protein was spanned by vaccine-associated CD4 TCRs, and dominant responses were seen in regions 160-218 and 743-854. No day 14 peak-response samples were available, so repertoires were characterized only after the peak T cell response. In the small 56-69-year group, the increase in depth fell short of significance, most likely because of low power. Most participants were white British and females outnumbered males, and the authors suggested that clonal diversity may have been underestimated. After two AZD1222 doses, spike-specific TCR breadth and depth were significantly higher than at day 0 and than in MenACWY recipients. Reportedly, almost half of the unique spike-specific TCRs recognized epitopes lying outside the regions that are mutated in the B.1.351 and B.1.1.7 variants.

This sequence originates from an adult in good health. The input for sequencing was peripheral blood, taken on day 0 of AZD1222 vaccination. The rearranged chain carries TRBV27 and TRBJ2-3; 12 junctional bases match TRBD2. The nucleotides are TGTGCCAGCAGTCCCCTAGCGGGAGGGAGCACAGATACGCAGTATTTT. It is translated as CASSPLAGGSTDTQYF.